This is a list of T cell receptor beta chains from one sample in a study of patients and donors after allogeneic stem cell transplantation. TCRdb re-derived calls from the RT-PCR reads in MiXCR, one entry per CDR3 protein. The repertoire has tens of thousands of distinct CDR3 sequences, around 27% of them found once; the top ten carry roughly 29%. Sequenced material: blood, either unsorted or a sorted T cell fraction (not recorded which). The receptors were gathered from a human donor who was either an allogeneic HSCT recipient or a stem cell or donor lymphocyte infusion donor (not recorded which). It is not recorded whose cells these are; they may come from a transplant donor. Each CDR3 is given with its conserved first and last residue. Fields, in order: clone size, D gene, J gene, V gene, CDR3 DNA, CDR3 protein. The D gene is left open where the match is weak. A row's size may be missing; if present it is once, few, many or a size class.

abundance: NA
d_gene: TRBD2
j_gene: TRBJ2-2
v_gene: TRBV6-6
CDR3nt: TGTGCCAGCAGCCCCCGGGGACTAGGCGTCACCGGGGAGCTGTTTTTT
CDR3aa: CASSPRGLGVTGELFF

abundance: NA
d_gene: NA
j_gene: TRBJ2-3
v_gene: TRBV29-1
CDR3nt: TGCAGCGTCAGCGGACGCCAAAGGGCAGATACGCAGTATTTT
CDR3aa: CSVSGRQRADTQYF

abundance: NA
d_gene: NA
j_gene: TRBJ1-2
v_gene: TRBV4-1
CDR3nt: TGCGCCAGCAGCCAACGGCCGCTGCCGAATTCTTTCTATGGCTACACCTTC
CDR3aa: CASSQRPLPNSFYGYTF

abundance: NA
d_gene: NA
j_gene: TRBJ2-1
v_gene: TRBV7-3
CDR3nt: TGTGCCAGCAGCTTATGGCCATGGGGTGAGCAGTTCTTC
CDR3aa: CASSLWPWGEQFF

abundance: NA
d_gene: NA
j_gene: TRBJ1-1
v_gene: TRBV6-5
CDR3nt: TGTGCCAGCAGTTACGCAACGCAGAACACTGAAGCTTTCTTT
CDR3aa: CASSYATQNTEAFF

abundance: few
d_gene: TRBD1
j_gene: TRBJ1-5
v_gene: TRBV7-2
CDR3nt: TGTGCCAGCAGTCTGCTGGGACAGGGTTACCAGCCCCAGCATTTT
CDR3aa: CASSLLGQGYQPQHF

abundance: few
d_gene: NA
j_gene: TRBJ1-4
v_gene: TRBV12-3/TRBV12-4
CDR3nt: TGTGCCAGCAGTTTTAATGATTTTCGGAATGAAAAACTGTTTTTT
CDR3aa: CASSFNDFRNEKLFF

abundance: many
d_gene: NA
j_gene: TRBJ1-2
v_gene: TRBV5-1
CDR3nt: TGCGCCAGCAGCTTGTATCCCTCCCCCCCTCTGAACTATGGCTACACCTTC
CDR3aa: CASSLYPSPPLNYGYTF

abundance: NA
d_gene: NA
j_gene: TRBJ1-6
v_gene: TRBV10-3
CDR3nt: TGTGCCATCAGTGAGGGTGACAGGCGGAGGAATTCACCCCTCCACTTT
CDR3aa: CAISEGDRRRNSPLHF

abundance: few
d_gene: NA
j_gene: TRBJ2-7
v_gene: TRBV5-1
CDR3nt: TGCGCCAGCAGCTCCCGGGACATCCTTTACGAGCAGTACTTC
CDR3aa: CASSSRDILYEQYF

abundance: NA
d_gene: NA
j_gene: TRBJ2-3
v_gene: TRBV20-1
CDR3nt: TGCAGTGCGACCCGGCGGTCCACAGATACGCAGTATTTT
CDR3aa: CSATRRSTDTQYF

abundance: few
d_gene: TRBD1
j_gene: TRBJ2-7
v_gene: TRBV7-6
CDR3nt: TGTGCCAGCAGATCCGACAGGGGCCACGAGCAGTACTTC
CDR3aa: CASRSDRGHEQYF

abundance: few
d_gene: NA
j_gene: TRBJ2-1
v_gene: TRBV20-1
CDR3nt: TGCAGTGACCACACTTTGCATAGCAACTACAATGAGCAGTTCTTC
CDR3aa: CSDHTLHSNYNEQFF

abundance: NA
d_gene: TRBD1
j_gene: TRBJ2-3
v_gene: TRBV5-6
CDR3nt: TGTGCCAGCAGCGTAGGTACCGGGACAGGGCTCGATACGCAGTATTTT
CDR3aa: CASSVGTGTGLDTQYF

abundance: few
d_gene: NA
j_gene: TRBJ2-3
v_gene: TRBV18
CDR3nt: TGTGCCAGCTCACCCCAAGCCGCAGCTAGCACAGATACGCAGTATTTT
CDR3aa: CASSPQAAASTDTQYF

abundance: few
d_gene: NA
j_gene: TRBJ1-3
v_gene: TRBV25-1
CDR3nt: TGTGCCAGCAGTGAATTAGCAGGGCCTGGAAACACCATATATTTT
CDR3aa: CASSELAGPGNTIYF

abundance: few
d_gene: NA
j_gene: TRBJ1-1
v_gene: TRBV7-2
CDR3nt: TGTGCCAGCAGCTTCAAGAATTGGACCCACTACACTGAAGCTTTCTTT
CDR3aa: CASSFKNWTHYTEAFF

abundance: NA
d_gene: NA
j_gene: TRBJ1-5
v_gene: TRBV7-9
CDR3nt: TGTGCCAGCAGCCGCGGAGAGGATCAGCCCCAGCATTTT
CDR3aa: CASSRGEDQPQHF

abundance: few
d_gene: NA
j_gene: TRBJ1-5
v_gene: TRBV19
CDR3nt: TGTGCCAGTACCCCTAGGGTTGAGGATCAGCCCCAGCATTTT
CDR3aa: CASTPRVEDQPQHF

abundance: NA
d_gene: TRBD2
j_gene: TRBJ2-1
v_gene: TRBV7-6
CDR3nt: TGTGCCAGCAGCGGCGGACTAGCGGGGGTCTCCTACAATGAGCAGTTCTTC
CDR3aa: CASSGGLAGVSYNEQFF

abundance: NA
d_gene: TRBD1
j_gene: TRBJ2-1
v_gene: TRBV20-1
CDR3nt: TGCAGTGTCCCGGGACAGCCCTACAATGAGCAGTTCTTC
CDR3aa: CSVPGQPYNEQFF

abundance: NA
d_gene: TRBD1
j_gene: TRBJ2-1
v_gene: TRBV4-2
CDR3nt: TGTGCCAGCAACCAAGACCGAATTATTGGGGACAGGGGAAGCTCCTACAATGAGCAGTTCTTC
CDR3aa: CASNQDRIIGDRGSSYNEQFF

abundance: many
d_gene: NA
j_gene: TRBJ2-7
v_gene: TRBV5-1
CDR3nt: TGCGCCAGCAGCTCAAATTTCAGGGGTTCCTACGAGCAGTACTTC
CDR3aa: CASSSNFRGSYEQYF

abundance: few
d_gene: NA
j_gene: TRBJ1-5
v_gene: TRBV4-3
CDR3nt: TGCGCCAGCAGCCAAGACCAAAAGGCCAATCAGCCCCAGCATTTT
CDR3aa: CASSQDQKANQPQHF

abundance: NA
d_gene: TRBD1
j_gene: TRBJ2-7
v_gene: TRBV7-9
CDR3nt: TGTGCCAGCAGCTTAAAGGACAGGGACTACGAGCAGTACTTC
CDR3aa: CASSLKDRDYEQYF

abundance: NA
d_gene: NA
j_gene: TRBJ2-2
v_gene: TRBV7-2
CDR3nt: TGTGCCAGCAGCTTGTTCCCCGGGGAGCTGTTTTTT
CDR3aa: CASSLFPGELFF

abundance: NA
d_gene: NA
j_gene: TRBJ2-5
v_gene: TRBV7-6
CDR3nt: TGTGCCAGCAGCTATAGTTGGCTCAACGGGGCCCAGTACTTC
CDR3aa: CASSYSWLNGAQYF

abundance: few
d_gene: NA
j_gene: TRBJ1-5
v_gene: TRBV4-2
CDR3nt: TGTGCCAGCAGCCACATACAGGAAAATCAGCCCCAGCATTTT
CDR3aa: CASSHIQENQPQHF

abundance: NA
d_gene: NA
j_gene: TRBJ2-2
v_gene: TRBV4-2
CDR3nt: TGTGCCAGCAGCCAATGGACTGGGGCGGAAATCAACACCGGGGAGCTGTTTTTT
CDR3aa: CASSQWTGAEINTGELFF

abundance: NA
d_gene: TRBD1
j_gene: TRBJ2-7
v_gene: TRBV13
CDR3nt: TGTGCCAGCAGGCCAAGCAGGGGGCGTCCCCCCTACGAGCAGTACTTC
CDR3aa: CASRPSRGRPPYEQYF

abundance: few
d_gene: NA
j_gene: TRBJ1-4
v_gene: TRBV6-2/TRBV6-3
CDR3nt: TGTGCCAGCAGCCGCCAAGGATACGAAAAACTGTTTTTT
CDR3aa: CASSRQGYEKLFF

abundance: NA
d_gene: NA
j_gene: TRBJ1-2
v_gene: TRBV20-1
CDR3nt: TGCAGTGCTAAGTTTCGTGGTGACTATGGCTACACCTTC
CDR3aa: CSAKFRGDYGYTF

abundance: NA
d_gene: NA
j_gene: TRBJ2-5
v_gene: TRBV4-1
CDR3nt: TGCGCCAGCAGCCAAGGGGGACCGAAAGAGACCCAGTACTTC
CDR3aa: CASSQGGPKETQYF

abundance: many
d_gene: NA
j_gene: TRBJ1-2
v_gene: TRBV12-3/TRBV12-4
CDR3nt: TGTGCCAGCAGTCGACAGGTACTCGCGAATGGCTACACCTTC
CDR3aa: CASSRQVLANGYTF

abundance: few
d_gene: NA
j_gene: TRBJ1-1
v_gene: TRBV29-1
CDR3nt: TGCAGCGTTGTGAGGGAGGGGACTGAAGCTTTCTTT
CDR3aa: CSVVREGTEAFF

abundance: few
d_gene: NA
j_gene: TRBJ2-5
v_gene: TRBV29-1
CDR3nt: TGCAGCGTTGGGTTAGGAACACGAGAGACCCAGTACTTC
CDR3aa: CSVGLGTRETQYF